The clone carrying this T cell receptor beta chain was counted ten times or more. What it recognizes is unknown. An end of the junction does not agree with germline; a read error may underlie this. Expressed TCRB transcripts were sequenced because the isolated RNA had all been reverse transcribed beforehand. Libraries were prepared by immunoSEQ multiplex PCR; TCRdb keeps only in-frame clonotypes and omits some of them. The table has more than 300,000 clones, around a tenth seen once. Germline V CDR1 and CDR2: SGHVS, FQNEAQ. CDR3 size: 12 residues. These data come from a study of beta chain features in type 1 diabetes. Each of the CD4+ naive, central memory, regulatory and stem cell-like memory populations was sorted via CD45RO/CCR7/CD25/CD127/CD95/CD27. In all sorted populations, purity surpassed 95%. Study-level results: There was a moderate but significant shortening of TCRB CDR3s in all four CD4+ subsets of Type 1 diabetes patients. Within patients, naive, central memory and Treg TCRB repertoires seemed more similar than within healthy donors. Insertion counts at VDJ junctions were lower in type 1 diabetes patients, who also showed more deletions there.

The receptor was derived from a man aged 30 to 39 with type 1 diabetes. V usage is TRBV7-8 and J usage is TRBJ2-7, with D possibly called TRBD1 or TRBD2 (5 bases each). Sequenced sample: central memory CD4+ T cells from blood. CDR3 region: CASSLPTGTLFF. The CDR3 bases are TGTGCCAGCAGCTTACCCACCGGGACCCTTTTCTTC.